A selection of T cell receptor beta chains follows, all from one sample in a study of T cell responses to AZD1222 COVID-19 vaccine. TCRdb's copy holds only in-frame clones and misses some; the assay was immunoSEQ multiplex PCR. The repertoire has about 110,000 clones, 70% to 90% of them found once; the top ten carry 3.2%. This specimen consisted of peripheral blood, obtained on day 0 of AZD1222 vaccination. Receptor source: an adult in good health. CDR3s include the opening cysteine and the closing phenylalanine or tryptophan. A D gene is named only where the DNA matches it firmly. A row's size may be missing; if present it is once, few, many or a size class.

clone_size: -; v_call: TRBV2; d_call: -; j_call: TRBJ1-1; cdr3_nt: TGTGCCAGCAGTGGGGCAGTCCAAAACACTGAAGCTTTCTTT; cdr3_aa: CASSGAVQNTEAFF
clone_size: -; v_call: TRBV24-1; d_call: -; j_call: TRBJ1-2; cdr3_nt: TGTGCCACCAGTGATGGACAGCTGGGCGGCTACACCTTC; cdr3_aa: CATSDGQLGGYTF
clone_size: -; v_call: TRBV19; d_call: -; j_call: TRBJ1-5; cdr3_nt: TGTGCCAGTAGTAACGATCTAGCAGAGGTCCAAAATCAGCCCCAGCATTTT; cdr3_aa: CASSNDLAEVQNQPQHF
clone_size: once; v_call: TRBV24-1; d_call: TRBD1; j_call: TRBJ2-1; cdr3_nt: TGTGCCACCAGTGACGACGCCTCGGGACAGAATAATGAGCAGTTCTTC; cdr3_aa: CATSDDASGQNNEQFF
clone_size: once; v_call: TRBV4-2; d_call: -; j_call: TRBJ2-2; cdr3_nt: TGTGCCAGCAGCCCTTCGGGCACCGGGGAGCTGTTTTTT; cdr3_aa: CASSPSGTGELFF
clone_size: -; v_call: TRBV9; d_call: -; j_call: TRBJ2-3; cdr3_nt: TGTGCCAGCAGGGGGCGGGCAGATACGCAGTATTTT; cdr3_aa: CASRGRADTQYF
clone_size: -; v_call: TRBV14; d_call: TRBD1; j_call: TRBJ2-7; cdr3_nt: TGTGCCAGCAGCCCCTGGGACAGGGCAGCGCGTAGGTACTTC; cdr3_aa: CASSPWDRAARRYF
clone_size: -; v_call: TRBV19; d_call: -; j_call: TRBJ1-2; cdr3_nt: TGTGCCAGTAGTGAACAGCATAACTATGGCTACACCTTC; cdr3_aa: CASSEQHNYGYTF
clone_size: -; v_call: TRBV29-1; d_call: -; j_call: TRBJ1-1; cdr3_nt: TGCAGCGTTGACGGTAGGGATGCGGGGGCTGAAGCTTTCTTT; cdr3_aa: CSVDGRDAGAEAFF
clone_size: -; v_call: TRBV5-5; d_call: -; j_call: TRBJ2-7; cdr3_nt: TGTGCCAGCTCTTCGAGAAGCTCCTACGAGCAGTACTTC; cdr3_aa: CASSSRSSYEQYF
clone_size: -; v_call: TRBV7-8; d_call: -; j_call: TRBJ2-7; cdr3_nt: TGTGCCAGCAGCCCGTTATCCGGGACGGGGAACCACGAGCAGTACTTC; cdr3_aa: CASSPLSGTGNHEQYF
clone_size: -; v_call: TRBV27; d_call: -; j_call: TRBJ2-3; cdr3_nt: TGTGCCAGCAGCCCCCGTTGGGCCGGCACAGATACGCAGTATTTT; cdr3_aa: CASSPRWAGTDTQYF
clone_size: -; v_call: TRBV19; d_call: -; j_call: TRBJ2-7; cdr3_nt: TGTGCCAGTAGCTCAGACATGGGCCGAGGCGAGCAGTACTTC; cdr3_aa: CASSSDMGRGEQYF
clone_size: few; v_call: TRBV28; d_call: -; j_call: TRBJ2-2; cdr3_nt: TGTGCCAGCACAACCTGGGAGGGGGCGAGGGGCACCGGGGAGCTGTTTTTT; cdr3_aa: CASTTWEGARGTGELFF
clone_size: -; v_call: TRBV7-2; d_call: -; j_call: TRBJ2-7; cdr3_nt: TGTGCCAGCAGCTTTCAAGCGGAGGTCCCTTCGTACGAGCAGTACTTC; cdr3_aa: CASSFQAEVPSYEQYF
clone_size: -; v_call: TRBV19; d_call: TRBD2; j_call: TRBJ2-7; cdr3_nt: TGTGCCAGTAGCGAAACAGCGGGAGGGCGATACGAGCAGTACTTC; cdr3_aa: CASSETAGGRYEQYF